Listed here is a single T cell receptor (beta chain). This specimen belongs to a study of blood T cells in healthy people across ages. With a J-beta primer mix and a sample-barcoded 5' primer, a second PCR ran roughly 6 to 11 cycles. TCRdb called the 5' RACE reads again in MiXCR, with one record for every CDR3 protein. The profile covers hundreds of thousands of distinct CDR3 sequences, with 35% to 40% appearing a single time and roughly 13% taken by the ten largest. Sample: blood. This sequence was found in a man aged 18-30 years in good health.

CDR3 in DNA: TGTGCCAGCAGCCGGGAGGGGCTCACTGAAGCTTTCTTT. Protein: CASSREGLTEAFF. The chain recombines TRBV12-3 or TRBV12-4 with TRBJ1-1; the D gene is possibly TRBD1 (5 bases). The V gene lost 6 bases and the J gene lost 4 bases, with 12 bases spanning the gap. The CDR3 contains 13 residues.